The TCR beta chain described here comes from a study of blood T cell repertoires in COVID-19. This CDR3 has 11 residues. From germline, CDR1 is DFQATT and CDR2 SNEGSKA (reference sequence). Trimming stripped 6 bases from V and 9 bases from J, with 13 bases between. In the original workflow: Reference gene primers were amplified, and this amplification served to estimate nucleated cell counts. Method: immunoSEQ multiplex PCR; TCRdb's copy keeps in-frame clones and lacks some. That table furnishes V, J and clone size, whereas the DNA furnished D and trimming. This table has 150,000 to 200,000 clones, 80% to 90% appearing once.

The receptor's source is a man aged 55 to 69 with acute or convalescent COVID-19. Specimen: peripheral blood. The J gene is TRBJ2-3, the V gene TRBV20-1; D is possibly TRBD1 (6 bases). The CDR3 bases are TGCAGTGCGAGCCCAGGGGAAACGCAGTATTTT. Translation: CSASPGETQYF.